A single sample gave rise to the 32 T cell receptor beta chains below, sequenced in a study of cytomegalovirus exposure and HLA in healthy donors (dated by TCRdb to 2016 to 2017). Receptors were amplified or captured by the immunoSEQ multiplex PCR assay. A mixture of 60 forward primers for TCR Vbeta segments and 13 reverse primers for TCR Jbeta segments was used in the multiplex PCR. Drawn from immuneACCESS, this table holds only the in-frame rearrangements with V and J called that TCRdb kept. Clones are partly lost; checked studies trace under half to an unresolved V gene and leave the rest unexplained. The sample contains just over 150,000 clones, roughly 80% of them found a single time. In total, the top ten clones hold under 2.5% of the sample. Sequenced input: PBMCs. Receptors originate from a female donor in good health and CMV-seronegative.

This clone was seen a handful of times. The chain links TRBV10-3 to TRBJ1-1, with 12 bases aligning to TRBD1. There are 15 residues in the CDR3. With V trimmed by 7 bases and J by 6 bases, 9 bases remained unmatched. The V gene's germline CDR1 is ENHRY and CDR2 SYGVKD. The CDR3 is CAIKRGTGGKAEAFF. In DNA, the CDR3 is TGTGCCATCAAGAGGGGGACAGGGGGCAAGGCTGAAGCTTTCTTT.

The CDR3 DNA is TGCGCCAGCAGCCGGACAGGGCTTGACTATGGCTACACCTTC. Translating gives CASSRTGLDYGYTF. The chain recombines TRBV4-1 with TRBJ1-2; TRBD1 agrees at 8 bases. The J segment lost 3 bases and the V segment lost 4 bases, leaving 4 bases of the junction unmatched. CDR1 and CDR2 (germline): MGHRA, YSYEKL. The CDR3 has 14 residues.

This rearrangement joins TRBV13 to TRBJ2-4; TRBD2 is a possible D gene (6 bases). The V and J ends lost 4 bases and 3 bases respectively, with 19 bases between them. The CDR3 totals 17 residues. Germline V gives CDR1 PRHDT, CDR2 FYEKMQ (reference sequence). CDR3 sequence reads: CASSSSGGREDKNIQYF. CDR3 bases: TGTGCCAGCAGCTCATCCGGAGGGCGTGAGGACAAAAACATTCAGTACTTC. Supplemented by reference TRBV13 and TRBJ2-4, the full variable domain reads AAGVIQSPRHLIKEKRETATLKCYPIPRHDTVYWYQQGPGQDPQFLISFYEKMQSDKGSIPDRFSAQQFSDYHSELNMSSLELGDSALYFCASSSSGGREDKNIQYFGAGTRLSVL.

This clone appeared a few times. This chain connects TRBV6-5 to TRBJ2-7, with 9 bases identical to TRBD1. With 4 bases clipped from V and 2 bases from J, the junction kept 3 bases outside the gene matches. In germline, CDR1 is MNHEY, CDR2 SVGAGI. This CDR3 is 14 amino acids long. This CDR3 reads CASSLRTGAYEQYF. The CDR3 DNA reads TGTGCCAGCAGTTTACGGACAGGGGCCTACGAGCAGTACTTC.

J is TRBJ1-5 and V is TRBV6-6, with D perhaps matching TRBD1 (6 bases). The CDR3 sequence is 13 residues long. Germline values: CDR1 MNHNY, CDR2 SVGAGI (reference sequence). V dropped 6 bases and J dropped 4 bases, with 10 bases sitting between them. The CDR3 sequence is CASRPQGNQPQHF. The CDR3 nucleotides are TGTGCCAGCAGACCTCAGGGGAATCAGCCCCAGCATTTT.

This clone came up a few times. Mismatch with germline at one junction end may stem from a read error. This chain uses TRBV11-2 with TRBJ2-7, with a possible D match to TRBD2 (6 bases). Looked up from germline, CDR1 is SGHAT and CDR2 is FQNNGV. There are 13 residues in the CDR3. For the CDR3, the DNA is TGTGCCAGCAGCTTAGATTGGGGGGACCGCGGGGTTTTC. This sequence encodes CASSLDWGDRGVF.

This chain connects TRBV9 to TRBJ1-2; the D gene is possibly TRBD1 (6 bases). V shed 0 bases and J shed 6 bases, with 24 bases lying between them. Per germline, CDR1 SGDLS and CDR2 YYNGEE. The CDR3 loop spans 18 amino acids. The CDR3 nucleotides read TGTGCCAGCAGCGTAGAACCGACAGGATTCACCTCAAGGAATGGCTACACCTTC. It codes for CASSVEPTGFTSRNGYTF. Complete variable domain (other parts from reference TRBV9 and TRBJ1-2): DSGVTQTPKHLITATGQRVTLRCSPRSGDLSVYWYQQSLDQGLQFLIQYYNGEERAKGNILERFSAQQFPDLHSELNLSSLELGDSALYFCASSVEPTGFTSRNGYTFGSGTRLTVV.

This sequence joins TRBV5-1 and TRBJ1-3, with a weak D call TRBD1 (6 bases). Trimming cost V 4 bases and J 2 bases, with 16 bases left between them. Germline CDR1 SGHRS, CDR2 YFSETQ. The CDR3 extends over 16 amino acids. DNA for the CDR3: TGCGCCAGCAGCGAAATTCAGGGGAAGACTGGAAACACCATATATTTT. This gives the protein CASSEIQGKTGNTIYF.

The V and J genes are TRBV6-6 and TRBJ2-7; 7 bases are a match to TRBD2. The CDR3 sequence is 14 residues long. Trimming at V came to 5 bases and at J to 0 bases, leaving 4 bases not matched to a gene. Germline V gene sequence: CDR1 MNHNY, CDR2 SVGAGI (reference sequence). CDR3 residues: CASSTGTNSYEQYF. The CDR3 DNA reads as TGTGCCAGCAGTACCGGGACTAACTCCTACGAGCAGTACTTC.

The chain is built from TRBV7-3 and TRBJ2-1; 11 bases are shared with TRBD2. CDR1 is SGHTA, CDR2 FQGTGA, per germline. This CDR3 is built from 14 residues. V lost 5 bases, J lost 8 bases, and 5 bases stayed unmatched. The CDR3 sequence is CASSPGLAVDEQFF. The CDR3 coding sequence is TGTGCCAGCAGCCCGGGACTAGCGGTCGATGAGCAGTTCTTC.

This chain connects TRBV6-1 to TRBJ2-4; 7 nucleotides match TRBD2. The length of the CDR3 is 17 residues. The J segment lost 4 bases and the V segment lost 4 bases, leaving 13 bases of the junction unmatched. CDR1 and CDR2 from the germline V gene are MNHNS and SASEGT. CDR3 in DNA: TGTGCCAGCAGTGCGAAGTCCCCACCGGGGGGTAAAAACATTCAGTACTTC. Translated: CASSAKSPPGGKNIQYF.

This clone was counted many times. The J gene is TRBJ2-1, the V gene TRBV2, with 7 bases fitting TRBD1. CDR1 and CDR2 (germline): SNHLY, FYNNEI. This CDR3 has 15 residues. Trimming removed 5 bases from V and 2 bases from J; junction bases left unmatched: 6. The CDR3 loop reads CASSSTGETYNEQFF. CDR3 nucleotide sequence: TGTGCCAGCAGTTCTACAGGGGAGACCTACAATGAGCAGTTCTTC.

The gene calls are TRBV5-1 and TRBJ2-1; 7 bases are a match to TRBD2. Germline trimming cut 4 bases from V and 8 bases from J; bases unmatched to any gene: 12. This CDR3 comprises 15 residues. Looked up from germline, CDR1 is SGHRS and CDR2 is YFSETQ. CDR3 region: CASSSSGHPSDEQFF. The CDR3, as DNA: TGCGCCAGCAGCAGTAGCGGGCATCCTTCGGATGAGCAGTTCTTC.

V gene TRBV27 combines with J gene TRBJ2-5, with a tentative D call TRBD1 (6 bases). The CDR3 is 14 residues long. Trimming left V 4 bases short and J 6 bases short, with 15 bases between. CDR1 MNHEY and CDR2 SMNVEV come from the germline V gene (reference sequence). The DNA for the CDR3 is TGTGCCAGCAGTTGGAACCGGGACACACAGACCCAGTACTTC. Protein sequence: CASSWNRDTQTQYF.

The rearrangement links TRBV2 to TRBJ2-5, with a tentative D call TRBD2 (6 bases). Trimming pared 4 bases from V and 6 bases from J, leaving 18 bases between. This CDR3 region has 15 residues. Germline CDR1 is SNHLY and CDR2 is FYNNEI. The CDR3 DNA follows: TGTGCCAGCAGTGGTGGGGAACGGGAGTCTAAGACCCAGTACTTC. Its protein is CASSGGERESKTQYF.

This chain joins TRBV29-1 and TRBJ1-2, with D possibly TRBD1 on 6 matching bases. The CDR3 has 12 amino acids. Trimming stripped 2 bases from V and 7 bases from J, with 11 bases between. CDR1 SQVTM and CDR2 ANQGSEA come from the germline V gene. This CDR3 reads CSVENQGLGYTF. CDR3 DNA: TGCAGCGTTGAAAACCAGGGGCTTGGCTACACCTTC.

The genes are TRBV5-4 and TRBJ2-5; 8 bases agree with TRBD2. The J call may be in error: the DNA end matches TRBJ2-7 better. The CDR3 contains 14 residues. Germline CDR1 is SGHNT and CDR2 is YYREEE (reference sequence). For the CDR3, the DNA is TGTGCCAGCAGCTTGGCGGGAGGGAGAAACGAGCAGTACTTC. Protein product: CASSLAGGRNEQYF.

This chain joins TRBV5-1 and TRBJ1-5, with unresolved D. The CDR3 sequence is 13 residues long. CDR1 and CDR2 (germline): SGHRS, YFSETQ. The ends were cut back, 0 bases at V and 7 bases at J, with 8 bases in the middle. CDR3 DNA sequence: TGCGCCAGCAGCTTGGACGAGTCCCAGCCCCAGCATTTT. It encodes CASSLDESQPQHF.

This chain connects TRBV6-6 to TRBJ1-1; D ambiguous. Trimming took 9 bases from V and 5 from J, leaving 19 bases between them. The germline CDR1 and CDR2 sequences are MNHNY and SVGAGI (reference sequence). The CDR3 loop spans 14 amino acids. CDR3 residues: CASTGARGGTEAFF. DNA of the CDR3: TGTGCCAGTACCGGAGCCCGAGGTGGGACTGAAGCTTTCTTT.

V and J are TRBV2 and TRBJ2-7, with TRBD1 matching over 8 bases. The CDR3 has 14 amino acids. The V gene's germline CDR1 is SNHLY and CDR2 FYNNEI. The V gene end was trimmed by 8 bases and the J gene end by 4 bases; junction bases not matched to a gene: 10. The CDR3 DNA reads as TGTGCCAGCTCACTCCGGACAGGGTGGTACGAGCAGTACTTC. Encoded protein: CASSLRTGWYEQYF.

This chain joins TRBV4-1 and TRBJ1-2; D is unclear. Germline V gene lookup returns CDR1 MGHRA and CDR2 YSYEKL. The CDR3 covers 14 residues. The V gene lost 2 bases and the J gene lost 3 bases, with 10 bases spanning the gap. CDR3 nucleotides: TGCGCCAGCAGCCAATGGCGAGGCGACTATGGCTACACCTTC. It specifies CASSQWRGDYGYTF.

The chain couples TRBV27 to TRBJ2-5; tentative D call: TRBD2 (5 bases). The V end lost 6 bases, the J end lost 5 bases, and 7 bases lay between the germline ends. The CDR3 length is 11 residues. In germline, CDR1 is MNHEY, CDR2 SMNVEV (reference sequence). CDR3 DNA sequence: TGTGCCAGCAGACGAGGGGAGACCCAGTACTTC. Translated, it gives CASRRGETQYF.

This rearrangement joins TRBV15 to TRBJ1-2; TRBD1 matches 9 bases. Germline V gives CDR1 LNHNV, CDR2 YYDKDF (reference sequence). The CDR3 is made up of 15 amino acids. V lost 3 bases and J lost 7; bases outside the gene matches: 9. The CDR3: CATSSSGTGRAGYTF. The CDR3 bases are TGTGCCACCAGCAGTTCCGGGACAGGGAGGGCTGGCTACACCTTC. Full variable domain (missing parts from reference TRBV15 and TRBJ1-2): DAMVIQNPRYQVTQFGKPVTLSCSQTLNHNVMYWYQQKSSQAPKLLFHYYDKDFNNEADTPDNFQSRRPNTSFCFLDIRSPGLGDTAMYLCATSSSGTGRAGYTFGSGTRLTVV.

The rearrangement links TRBV18 to TRBJ1-4; D gene ambiguous. There are 15 residues in the CDR3. CDR1 is KGHSH and CDR2 is LQKENI in the germline V gene. V lost 6 bases to trimming and J lost 1 base, with 12 bases between them. The CDR3 region has the DNA TGTGCCAGCTCCGCACCGGGTATAACTAATGAAAAACTGTTTTTT. The encoded protein is CASSAPGITNEKLFF.

Only a few counts were recorded for this clone. The rearrangement links TRBV5-1 to TRBJ2-7, with a tentative D call TRBD1 (6 bases). Germline V gene sequence: CDR1 SGHRS, CDR2 YFSETQ. The CDR3 runs 13 residues. V lost 6 bases, J lost 3 bases, and 13 bases lay in between. CDR3 DNA sequence: TGCGCCAGCACATGGGACACAAACTACGAGCAGTACTTC. Its protein product is CASTWDTNYEQYF.

The gene calls are TRBV6-1 and TRBJ1-1; D may be TRBD1 (5 bases). The germline V gene has CDR1 MNHNS and CDR2 SASEGT. This CDR3 has 16 residues. The V end lost 0 bases, the J end lost 7 bases, and 18 bases lay between the germline ends. Here the CDR3 reads CASSEAPGQAASEAFF. In nucleotides, the CDR3 is TGTGCCAGCAGTGAAGCTCCAGGGCAGGCCGCCAGTGAAGCTTTCTTT.

This clone was recorded only once. CDR3 nucleotides: TGTGCCAGCAGCTTTGTTCTAGGGGGCGCGGACACTGAAGCTTTCTTT. Translation: CASSFVLGGADTEAFF. The chain joins TRBV12-1 to TRBJ1-1; no check of the table's D call, TRBD1, against the DNA was made. TRBV12-1 is a known pseudogene. The CDR3 contains 16 residues.

The V gene is TRBV2, the J gene TRBJ1-4; 8 bases align to TRBD1. The V gene end was trimmed by 4 bases and the J gene end by 5 bases; junction bases not matched to a gene: 12. The CDR3 sequence is 17 residues long. Germline assignment: CDR1 SNHLY and CDR2 FYNNEI. In nucleotides, the CDR3 is TGTGCCAGCAGTGTTTGGCCCGACAGGGGACCAAATGAAAAACTGTTTTTT. Its protein is CASSVWPDRGPNEKLFF.

The genes are TRBV19 and TRBJ1-3, with 8 bases identical to TRBD1. Looked up from germline, CDR1 is LNHDA and CDR2 is SQIVND (reference sequence). The CDR3 covers 14 residues. The trim removed 7 bases at V and 1 base at J, leaving 3 bases unmatched. The CDR3 DNA reads as TGTGCCAGTACCTGGACAGGGTCTGGAAACACCATATATTTT. As protein: CASTWTGSGNTIYF.

The CDR3 DNA reads as TGTGCTAGTGGTTTGACCCAGACAGGGAACACTGAAGCTTTCTTT. It codes for CASGLTQTGNTEAFF. The chain combines TRBV12-5 with TRBJ1-1; D is perhaps TRBD1 (6 bases). This CDR3 is 15 amino acids long. Germline V gene lookup returns CDR1 LGHNT and CDR2 FRNRAP. With 2 bases removed from V and 1 base from J, the gap between germline ends came to 11 bases.

The genes are TRBV19 and TRBJ2-3, with TRBD1 matching 9 bases. After removal of 1 base from V and 3 bases from J, the junction contained 5 bases not matched to a gene. The CDR3 totals 16 residues. In germline, CDR1 is LNHDA, CDR2 SQIVND (reference sequence). The CDR3 DNA follows: TGTGCCAGTAGTATAGGGACAGGGGCAGAGACAGATACGCAGTATTTT. As protein: CASSIGTGAETDTQYF.

V is TRBV19 and J is TRBJ1-5; D may be TRBD1 (5 bases). The CDR3 is 13 amino acids. Germline CDR1 reads LNHDA; CDR2 reads SQIVND (reference sequence). V lost 7 bases to trimming and J lost 11 bases, with 18 bases between them. The CDR3 DNA reads TGTGCCAGTAACCCTCAGGGAATATCGGCCCAGCATTTT. Translating it yields CASNPQGISAQHF. The full variable domain, in which reference TRBV19 and TRBJ1-5 provide the parts outside the CDR3, is DGGITQSPKYLFRKEGQNVTLSCEQNLNHDAMYWYRQDPGQGLRLIYYSQIVNDFQKGDIAEGYSVSREKKESFPLTVTSAQKNPTAFYLCASNPQGISAQHFGDGTRLSIL.